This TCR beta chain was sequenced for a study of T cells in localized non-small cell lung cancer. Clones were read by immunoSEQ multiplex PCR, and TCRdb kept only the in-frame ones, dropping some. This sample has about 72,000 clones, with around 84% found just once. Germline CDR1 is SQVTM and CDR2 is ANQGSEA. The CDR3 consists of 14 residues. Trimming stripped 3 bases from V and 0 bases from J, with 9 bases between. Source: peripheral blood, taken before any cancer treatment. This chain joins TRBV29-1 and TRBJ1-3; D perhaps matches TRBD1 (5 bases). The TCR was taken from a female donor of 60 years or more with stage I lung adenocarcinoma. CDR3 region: CSVDPGGSGNTIYF. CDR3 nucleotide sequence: TGCAGCGTTGACCCGGGGGGCTCTGGAAACACCATATATTTT.